Sequencing of this T cell receptor (beta chain) was carried out in a study of blood T cells in healthy people across ages. This clonotype has more than one count but fewer than ten. Its antigen is unidentified. A second PCR, run for roughly 7 to 11 cycles, used a sample-barcoded 5' primer plus a J-beta primer mix. TCRdb re-called the 5' RACE reads with MiXCR, one entry per CDR3 protein. The sample yields some 1.8 million distinct CDR3 sequences, about two fifths seen once. Isolating PBMCs gave at least 6 million of these cells per sample. CDR1 MDHEN and CDR2 SYDVKM come from the germline V gene. This CDR3 has 13 amino acids. The study, taken as a whole, reports: A conclusive naive versus antigen-experienced comparison was prevented by the unsorted PBMCs. It was held that diversity estimates obtained from one million T cells represented underestimates. Diversity of TCR beta correlated strongly with naive T cell percentage.

The source is a human donor in good health. The V call is TRBV28, the J call TRBJ2-4; no reliable D call. The tail of the sequence fits TRBJ2-7 better, so the J call may be wrong. Input material: blood. CDR3 in DNA: TGTGCCAGCAGTTTAAGTGGGGTCCACGAGCAGTACTTC. It is translated as CASSLSGVHEQYF.